At least ten counts were recorded for the clone carrying this TCR beta chain. Antigen: not known. This sample stems from a study of HIV-infected patients and healthy controls. Study-wide points: Compared with untreated HIV+ repertoires, healthy controls showed roughly threefold more distinct CDR3s and higher Shannon diversity. CMV-associated CDR3s mostly grew nonsignificantly during therapy, while HIV-associated CDR3s declined significantly.

The CDR3 length is 15 residues. Germline lookup yields CDR1 SGHRS and CDR2 YFSETQ. Trimming shortened V by 2 bases and J by 3 bases, and 12 bases separated the two germline ends. Around 0.5 ug RNA was reverse transcribed with alpha and beta constant-region primers. Separate chain-specific third strand synthesis with multiplexing indices produced the alpha and beta libraries. One primer pair amplified all rearrangements per chain; each cDNA got molecular barcodes. The SP2 site served as the priming point for second strand synthesis. One entry per CDR3 protein, called by TCRdb with MiXCR from the 5' RACE reads. The sample holds around 19,000 distinct CDR3 sequences; around 10% are singletons and the top ten take roughly 2.7%. No cell fractionation was done, so the repertoire covers all unsorted peripheral blood T cells.

The material sequenced was blood. The chain joins TRBV5-1 to TRBJ1-5, with a weak D call TRBD1 (5 bases). The clonotype was recovered from an adult in good health. Here the CDR3 DNA reads TGCGCCAGCAGCTTTAGTGGGGACCCCAATCAGCCCCAGCATTTT. Its protein is CASSFSGDPNQPQHF.